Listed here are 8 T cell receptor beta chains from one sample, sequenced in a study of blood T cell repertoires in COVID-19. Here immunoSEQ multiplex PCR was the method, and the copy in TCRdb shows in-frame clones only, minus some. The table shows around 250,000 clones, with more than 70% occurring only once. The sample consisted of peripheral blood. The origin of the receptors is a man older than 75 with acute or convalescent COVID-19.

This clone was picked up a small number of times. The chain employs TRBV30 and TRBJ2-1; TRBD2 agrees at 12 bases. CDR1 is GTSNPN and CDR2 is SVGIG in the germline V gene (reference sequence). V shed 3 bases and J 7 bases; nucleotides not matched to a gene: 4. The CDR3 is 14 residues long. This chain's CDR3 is CAWRTSGSRNEQFF. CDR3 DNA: TGTGCCTGGAGGACTAGCGGGAGTCGGAATGAGCAGTTCTTC.

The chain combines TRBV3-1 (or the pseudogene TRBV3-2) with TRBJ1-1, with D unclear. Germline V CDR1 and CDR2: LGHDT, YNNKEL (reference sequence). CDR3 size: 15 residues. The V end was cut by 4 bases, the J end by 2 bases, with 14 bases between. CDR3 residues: CASSPLGPGNTEAFF. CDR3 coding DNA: TGTGCCAGCAGCCCCCTCGGACCGGGAAACACTGAAGCTTTCTTT.

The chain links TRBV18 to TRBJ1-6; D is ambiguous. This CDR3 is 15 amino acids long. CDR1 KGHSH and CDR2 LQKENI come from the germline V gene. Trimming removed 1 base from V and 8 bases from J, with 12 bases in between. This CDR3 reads CASSPREAGDSPLHF. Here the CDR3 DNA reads TGTGCCAGCTCACCACGGGAGGCGGGAGATTCACCCCTCCACTTT.

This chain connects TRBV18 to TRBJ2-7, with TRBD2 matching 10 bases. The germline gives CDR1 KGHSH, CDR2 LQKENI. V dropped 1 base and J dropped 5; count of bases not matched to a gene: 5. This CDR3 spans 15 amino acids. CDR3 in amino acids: CASSPLSGREHEQYF. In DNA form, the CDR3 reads TGTGCCAGCTCACCACTAAGCGGGAGGGAACACGAGCAGTACTTC.

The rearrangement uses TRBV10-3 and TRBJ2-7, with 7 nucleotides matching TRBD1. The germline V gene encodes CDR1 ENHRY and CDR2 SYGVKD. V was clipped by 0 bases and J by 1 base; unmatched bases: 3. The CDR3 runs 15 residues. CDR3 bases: TGTGCCATCAGTGAGTCGGGCAGGGGGTCCTACGAGCAGTACTTC. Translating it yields CAISESGRGSYEQYF.

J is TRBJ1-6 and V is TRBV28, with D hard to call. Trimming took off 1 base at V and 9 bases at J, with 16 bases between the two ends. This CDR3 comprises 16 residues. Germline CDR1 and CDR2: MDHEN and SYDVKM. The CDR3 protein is CASSLYGGKITSPLHF. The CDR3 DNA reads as TGTGCCAGCAGTTTATACGGAGGGAAGATTACTTCACCCCTCCACTTT.

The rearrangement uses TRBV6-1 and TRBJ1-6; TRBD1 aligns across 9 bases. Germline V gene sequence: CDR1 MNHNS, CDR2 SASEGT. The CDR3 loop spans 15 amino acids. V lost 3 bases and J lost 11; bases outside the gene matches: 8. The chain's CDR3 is CASSEDGDRVAPLHF. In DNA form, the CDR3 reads TGTGCCAGCAGTGAGGACGGGGACAGGGTTGCACCCCTCCACTTT.

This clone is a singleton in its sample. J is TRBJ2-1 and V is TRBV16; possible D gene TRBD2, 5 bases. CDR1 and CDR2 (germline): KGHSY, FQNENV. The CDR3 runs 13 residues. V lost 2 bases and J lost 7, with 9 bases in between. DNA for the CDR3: TGTGCCAGCAGCCAAAATCGGGGTAATGAGCAGTTCTTC. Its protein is CASSQNRGNEQFF.